This T cell receptor (beta chain) was sequenced during a study of beta chain features in type 1 diabetes. Study-wide findings and caveats: Insertion counts at VDJ junctions were lower in type 1 diabetes patients, who also showed more deletions there. Moderately but significantly shorter TCRB CDR3s were found in Type 1 diabetes patients in all four CD4+ subsets. Shorter templates might be favored by PCR, equally in patients and controls.

The isolated RNA, all of it, was reverse transcribed, so expressed TCRB transcripts were what got sequenced. Clones were read by immunoSEQ multiplex PCR, and TCRdb kept only the in-frame ones, dropping some. The table has around 97,000 clones, roughly 28% seen once. Per the germline V gene, CDR1 is SGDLS and CDR2 is YYNGEE. The CDR3 is 15 amino acids. The junction had 5 bases not matched to a gene; V was cut back by 3 bases and J by 4 bases. Sorted CD4+ subsets: naive, central memory, regulatory, stem cell-like memory (CD45RO/CCR7/CD25/CD127/CD95/CD27 panel). On this clone: As yet, its antigen is unknown.

Sequencing was carried out using central memory CD4+ T cells from blood. This chain uses TRBV9 with TRBJ2-1, with TRBD2 matching over 9 bases. This sequence originates from a woman aged 18-30 years with type 1 diabetes. In nucleotides, the CDR3 is TGTGCCAGCAGCGCCCTAGCGGGACCTTACAATGAGCAGTTCTTC. Translating gives CASSALAGPYNEQFF.